Below, one T cell receptor beta chain is given with its context. Its antigen remains unknown. This entry belongs to a study of T cells in localized non-small cell lung cancer. General study findings and limits: Adjacent lung held a median roughly 60 of the top 100 tumor clones.

Clones were read by immunoSEQ multiplex PCR, and TCRdb kept only the in-frame ones, dropping some. The repertoire has about 72,000 clones, almost 85% of them found once; the top ten carry roughly 12%. This clonotype was obtained from a female donor over 55 with stage I lung adenocarcinoma. The sequencing here drew on peripheral blood, taken before any cancer treatment.

DNA for the CDR3: TGTGCCAGCAGCTTCGGGACTAGCGGCTACGAGCAGTACTTC. This codes for CASSFGTSGYEQYF. The chain carries TRBV5-4 and TRBJ2-7, with 11 positions matching TRBD2. CDR1 and CDR2 from the germline V gene are SGHNT and YYREEE (reference sequence). The CDR3 spans 14 residues. J gave up 3 bases and V 2 bases, and 1 base lay outside the gene matches.